The 21 T cell receptor beta chains below come from one sample, sequenced in a study of Graves' ophthalmopathy and Graves' hyperthyroidism. Amplification targeted the TCR beta CDR3 regions, with RNA transcripts as the source material. A first-round RT-PCR used HTBI primers, followed by a second-round multiplex PCR. Each CDR3 protein is one row after TCRdb ran MiXCR on the multiplex PCR reads. This sample yields approximately 460,000 distinct CDR3 sequences, of which about an eighth are seen a single time; about 9.4% belongs to the top ten. The sample was blood. All receptors derive from a woman between 25 and 40 years old with Graves' ophthalmopathy.

The chain carries TRBV6-1 and TRBJ1-2; maybe TRBD1 (5 bases). V was pared by 5 bases and J by 3 bases, with 16 bases between. The CDR3 has 15 residues. Germline CDR1 reads MNHNS; CDR2 reads SASEGT. This CDR3 reads CASSIRASGDYGYTF. The CDR3 coding sequence is TGTGCCAGCAGTATCCGGGCCTCGGGGGACTATGGCTACACCTTC.

This clonotype showed up many times. The chain recombines TRBV4-1 with TRBJ2-7; D may be TRBD2 (6 bases). V was cut by 2 bases and J by 4 bases, with 18 bases left in between. The CDR3 contains 16 residues. Germline V lookup: CDR1 MGHRA, CDR2 YSYEKL. The CDR3 coding sequence is TGCGCCAGCAGCCAAAAGCTGGGCGGGATAGGTTACGAGCAGTACTTC. It encodes CASSQKLGGIGYEQYF.

This clonotype was seen ten or more times. The chain employs TRBV12-3 or TRBV12-4 and TRBJ1-6; tentative D call: TRBD1 (5 bases). The CDR3 sequence is 15 residues long. Trimming removed 3 bases from V and 10 bases from J, with 16 bases in between. CDR3 DNA sequence: TGTGCCAGCAGTTTCTCGACAGCCTCCCGGTCACCCCTCCACTTT. Amino acid sequence: CASSFSTASRSPLHF.

This clonotype showed up many times. CDR3 nucleotides: TGTGCCATCAGTACCTCGGGGGCCACCTACGAGCAGTACTTC. It is translated as CAISTSGATYEQYF. The chain combines TRBV10-3 with TRBJ2-7; D possibly matches TRBD1 or TRBD2 (6 bases each). Trimming left V 5 bases short and J 2 bases short, with 13 bases between. Germline V gene sequence: CDR1 ENHRY, CDR2 SYGVKD. The CDR3 loop spans 14 amino acids.

In this sample, this clonotype turned up many times. The chain links TRBV20-1 to TRBJ1-2; D is possibly TRBD1 (5 bases). Germline CDR1 is DFQATT and CDR2 is SNEGSKA (reference sequence). V lost 6 bases to trimming and J lost 8 bases, with 16 bases between them. The CDR3 sequence is 12 residues long. The CDR3 region is CSASGESRGYTF. CDR3 DNA sequence: TGCAGTGCCTCGGGGGAGTCGCGAGGCTACACCTTC.

Concerning this clonotype: At one end the junction does not follow the germline gene, possibly because of a read error. This sequence joins TRBV6-1 and TRBJ1-3; 8 bases fit TRBD1. From germline, CDR1 is MNHNS and CDR2 SASEGT. There are 12 residues in the CDR3. In DNA, the CDR3 is TGTGCCAGCAGTGTGGACAGGGTGGCCCTACATTTT. Translation gives CASSVDRVALHF.

Details on this clonotype: This may arise from a read error, as a much more abundant clone is one base away. This rearrangement joins TRBV7-8 to TRBJ2-7; maybe TRBD2 (6 bases). The germline V gene has CDR1 SGHVS and CDR2 FQNEAQ. The CDR3 is 16 residues long. The CDR3 bases are TGTGTCAGCAGCTTAGCGGCCGCTTCAAGGAACTACGAGCAGTACTTC. Encoded protein: CVSSLAAASRNYEQYF.

The rearrangement uses TRBV27 and TRBJ2-2, with a possible D match to TRBD1 (6 bases). V dropped 5 bases and J dropped 7 bases, with 17 bases sitting between them. Germline CDR1 is MNHEY and CDR2 is SMNVEV (reference sequence). The CDR3 totals 15 residues. The CDR3 loop reads CASSGLTGSVGELFF. DNA for the CDR3: TGTGCCAGCAGTGGCCTTACAGGGTCCGTCGGGGAGCTGTTTTTT.

Worth noting for this clonotype: A junction boundary mismatches the germline segment, possibly from a read error. The chain is built from TRBV7-2 and TRBJ2-4; tentatively, D is TRBD1 or TRBD2 (6 bases each). Germline assignment: CDR1 SGHTA and CDR2 FQGNSA. This CDR3 comprises 17 residues. The CDR3 sequence is CASSPDGGGGTKNIKYF. In nucleotides, the CDR3 is TGTGCCAGCAGCCCCGACGGTGGGGGCGGGACCAAAAACATTAAGTACTTC.

In its sample, this clonotype was seen many times. The chain joins TRBV4-1 to TRBJ2-4, with 9 bases aligning to TRBD1. This CDR3 is 13 amino acids long. Germline V gene data show CDR1 as MGHRA and CDR2 as YSYEKL. J was trimmed by 4 bases and V by 8 bases; bases with no gene match: 3. Written as DNA, the CDR3 is TGCGCCAGCCGGGACAGGGAAAAAAACATTCAGTACTTC. Translated, it gives CASRDREKNIQYF.

The chain carries TRBV7-9 and TRBJ2-2; D is unclear. V lost 4 bases and J lost 4, with 7 bases in between. The CDR3 is 13 amino acids. Germline V gives CDR1 SEHNR, CDR2 FQNEAQ (reference sequence). CDR3 residues: CASSSAITGELFF. The CDR3 DNA reads TGTGCCAGCAGCTCGGCCATCACCGGGGAGCTGTTTTTT.

V and J are TRBV5-6 and TRBJ1-1; TRBD1 might be the D (5 bases). There are 13 residues in the CDR3. Germline assignment: CDR1 SGHDT and CDR2 YYEEEE. V lost 4 bases and J lost 7, with 14 bases in between. Here the CDR3 reads CASSREVGREAFF. The CDR3 DNA is TGTGCCAGCAGCCGGGAGGTGGGGCGTGAAGCTTTCTTT.

V and J are TRBV6-1 and TRBJ1-5; 7 bases line up with TRBD1. CDR3 length: 14 residues. Trimming at V came to 2 bases and at J to 13 bases, leaving 11 bases not matched to a gene. Germline loops: CDR1 MNHNS, CDR2 SASEGT. The CDR3 loop is CASSESETGKTQHF. The CDR3 DNA sequence: TGTGCCAGCAGTGAATCCGAGACAGGGAAAACTCAGCATTTT.

This clonotype appeared many times. The chain is built from TRBV6-5 and TRBJ2-5; 11 positions match TRBD2. After removal of 1 base from V and 5 bases from J, the junction contained 6 bases not matched to a gene. Germline V gene lookup returns CDR1 MNHEY and CDR2 SVGAGI. The CDR3 runs 16 residues. CDR3 in amino acids: CASSYYAGTSGETQYF. In DNA, the CDR3 is TGTGCCAGCAGTTACTATGCCGGGACTAGCGGTGAGACCCAGTACTTC.

Note on this clonotype: A much larger clone differs from this one at a single base, so this may be a read error. The DNA of the CDR3 is TGTGCCAGCAGTCCACCCCCCGGGGGGGGGCCGGACGAGCAGTACGTC. As protein: CASSPPPGGGPDEQYV. This chain joins TRBV28 and TRBJ2-7; 8 bases agree with TRBD2. This CDR3 is built from 16 residues. After removal of 5 bases from V and 5 bases from J, the junction contained 14 bases not matched to a gene. CDR1 and CDR2 from the germline V gene are MDHEN and SYDVKM.

This clonotype has a count of ten or more. The J gene is TRBJ1-2, the V gene TRBV28; D is unresolved. This CDR3 comprises 15 residues. Trimming removed 6 bases from V and 1 base from J, with 15 bases in between. Germline-derived CDR1 and CDR2 are MDHEN and SYDVKM. CDR3 residues: CASRSSDMFNYGYTF. The DNA for the CDR3 is TGTGCCAGCAGGTCCTCTGACATGTTTAACTATGGCTACACCTTC.

The CDR3 region has the DNA TGTGCCAGCTCCCACCTTCAGATAGCGGGGGGCTCCGCCCCCTACGAGCAGTACTTC. It specifies CASSHLQIAGGSAPYEQYF. This chain connects TRBV18 to TRBJ2-7, with TRBD2 identical over 10 bases. The germline V gene encodes CDR1 KGHSH and CDR2 LQKENI. The J segment lost 2 bases and the V segment lost 6 bases, leaving 19 bases of the junction unmatched. This CDR3 spans 19 amino acids.

This clonotype was recorded at least ten times. This sequence joins TRBV27 and TRBJ1-1; D is possibly TRBD1 (5 bases). Per germline, CDR1 MNHEY and CDR2 SMNVEV (reference sequence). Between the trimmed V and J ends, which lost 5 bases and 5 bases, there was a span of 15 bases. This CDR3 has 14 amino acids. The CDR3 DNA reads as TGTGCCAGCAGTCCCGCCGGGGGGTGGACTGAAGCTTTCTTT. Translated: CASSPAGGWTEAFF.

This clonotype came up a few times. Germline is not matched at one junction end, which may reflect a read error. The chain couples TRBV19 to TRBJ2-4, with a possible D match to TRBD1 (6 bases). Germline CDR1 and CDR2: LNHDA and SQIVND (reference sequence). The CDR3 contains 13 residues. The CDR3 DNA follows: TGTGCCAGTAGTACCACAGGGTCCGACATTAAGTACTTC. It specifies CASSTTGSDIKYF.

This clonotype was counted many times. The V gene is TRBV20-1, the J gene TRBJ1-1, with TRBD1 matching 10 bases. Losses at the gene ends were 5 bases for V and 2 bases for J; bases not matched to a gene: 5. In germline, CDR1 is DFQATT, CDR2 SNEGSKA (reference sequence). The CDR3 spans 14 residues. The CDR3 reads CSAGDRGLNTEAFF. Written as DNA, the CDR3 is TGCAGTGCTGGGGACAGGGGACTTAACACTGAAGCTTTCTTT.

The chain carries TRBV5-4 and TRBJ1-5; tentative D call: TRBD1 (6 bases). The CDR3 consists of 16 residues. Trimming took 2 bases from V and 2 from J, leaving 14 bases between them. The germline gives CDR1 SGHNT, CDR2 YYREEE (reference sequence). In DNA, the CDR3 is TGTGCCAGCAGCTTTGGGGGGGCGCGGGGCAATCAGCCCCAGCATTTT. This sequence encodes CASSFGGARGNQPQHF.